This passage covers 24 T cell receptor beta chains from one sample sequenced in a study of PD-1 blockade in mismatch repair-deficient tumors (TCRdb year 2017). Library preparation employed the immunoSEQ multiplex PCR assay. TCRdb re-hosts the immuneACCESS table, in-frame sequences only. Its copies lack some clones; in the studies checked, an unresolved V gene accounts for under half of them, and the cause for the rest is not known. The sample records tens of thousands of clones, approximately 84% of which are singletons. The ten top clones hold 15% to 20% of the sample. The source material was peripheral blood, sampled 2 weeks after starting pembrolizumab. All receptors come from an adult with mismatch repair-deficient cancer.

This clone has more than one count but fewer than ten. The CDR3 sequence is CAWSVRNQIYGYTF. The CDR3 DNA is TGTGCCTGGAGTGTTCGGAATCAGATCTATGGCTACACCTTC. The rearrangement links TRBV30 to TRBJ1-2; D gene unclear. Germline V gene lookup returns CDR1 GTSNPN and CDR2 SVGIG (reference sequence). Deletions cut 0 bases from V and 4 bases from J, with 12 bases between. This CDR3 is 14 amino acids long.

The rearrangement uses TRBV5-1 and TRBJ2-2, with D hard to call. The CDR3 has 18 amino acids. CDR1 and CDR2 (germline): SGHRS, YFSETQ. The V end lost 1 base, the J end lost 1 base, and 17 bases lay between the germline ends. The CDR3 protein is CASSLPRDKPVNTGELFF. The CDR3, as DNA: TGCGCCAGCAGCTTGCCCCGAGACAAGCCCGTGAACACCGGGGAGCTGTTTTTT.

J is TRBJ1-2 and V is TRBV7-8, with D perhaps matching TRBD1 (5 bases). V was pared by 5 bases and J by 2 bases, with 15 bases between. Germline loops: CDR1 SGHVS, CDR2 FQNEAQ. The CDR3 runs to 15 residues. The CDR3 protein is CASSPRGSSNYGYTF. CDR3 in DNA: TGTGCCAGCAGCCCCCGGGGCAGCTCAAACTATGGCTACACCTTC.

The J gene is TRBJ2-3, the V gene TRBV6-1; the D gene is possibly TRBD2 (6 bases). Trimming left V 2 bases short and J 0 bases short, with 18 bases between. The CDR3 contains 18 residues. CDR1 and CDR2 from the germline V gene are MNHNS and SASEGT. CDR3 region: CASSERWGDATSTDTQYF. CDR3 coding DNA: TGTGCCAGCAGTGAAAGGTGGGGGGACGCCACTAGCACAGATACGCAGTATTTT.

The chain recombines TRBV6-6 with TRBJ1-1; D is unresolved. The CDR3 totals 11 residues. The V gene's germline CDR1 is MNHNY and CDR2 SVGAGI (reference sequence). V lost 7 bases and J 2 bases, leaving 5 bases between the germline ends. The CDR3 loop is CASTLNTEAFF. Here the CDR3 DNA reads TGTGCCAGCACCCTAAACACTGAAGCTTTCTTT.

The V gene is TRBV7-3, the J gene TRBJ2-5; 8 nucleotides match TRBD2. Germline-derived CDR1 and CDR2 are SGHTA and FQGTGA. The V gene end was trimmed by 5 bases and the J gene end by 2 bases; junction bases not matched to a gene: 10. This CDR3 is built from 16 residues. The CDR3 loop is CASSPAAGAGQETQYF. CDR3 in DNA: TGTGCCAGCAGCCCCGCAGCGGGAGCGGGGCAAGAGACCCAGTACTTC.

The rearrangement uses TRBV7-2 and TRBJ2-1; D may correspond to TRBD1 or TRBD2 (5 bases each). CDR1 and CDR2 from the germline V gene are SGHTA and FQGNSA. Trimming took 3 bases from V and 7 from J, leaving 7 bases between them. CDR3 length: 12 residues. CDR3 loop: CASSLGVNEQFF. DNA for the CDR3: TGTGCCAGCAGCTTGGGGGTGAATGAGCAGTTCTTC.

This clone was observed once. The chain recombines TRBV6-5 with TRBJ2-5; 10 nucleotides align to TRBD1. Germline values: CDR1 MNHEY, CDR2 SVGAGI. The V gene end was trimmed by 8 bases and the J gene end by 0 bases; junction bases not matched to a gene: 6. The CDR3 runs to 15 residues. CDR3 amino acids: CASQPGQGYQETQYF. The CDR3 nucleotides are TGTGCCAGCCAACCGGGACAGGGGTACCAAGAGACCCAGTACTTC.

This clone was found a few times. The J gene is TRBJ2-7, the V gene TRBV5-1, with 8 bases lining up with TRBD2. Germline V gene data show CDR1 as SGHRS and CDR2 as YFSETQ. The junction had 11 bases not matched to a gene; V was cut back by 4 bases and J by 5 bases. The CDR3 loop spans 15 amino acids. The CDR3 loop reads CASSLGRSGGHEQYF. CDR3 sequence (DNA): TGCGCCAGCAGCCTGGGGAGGAGCGGGGGCCACGAGCAGTACTTC.

This chain links TRBV4-1 with TRBJ2-6; possibly TRBD2 for D (5 bases). The V end lost 1 base, the J end lost 4 bases, and 11 bases lay between the germline ends. Germline CDR1 MGHRA, CDR2 YSYEKL. The CDR3 totals 16 residues. CDR3 in DNA: TGCGCCAGCAGCCAAGTTCCGGGGAACGGGGCCAACGTCCTGACTTTC. Amino acid sequence: CASSQVPGNGANVLTF.

The sample holds one count of this clone. This sequence joins TRBV28 and TRBJ1-1; unclear D gene. The CDR3 extends over 16 amino acids. V lost 3 bases and J 0 bases, leaving 14 bases between the germline ends. CDR1 MDHEN and CDR2 SYDVKM come from the germline V gene. CDR3 in DNA: TGTGCCAGCAGTTTGATTATATGGCAAATGAACACTGAAGCTTTCTTT. The encoded protein is CASSLIIWQMNTEAFF.

This chain links TRBV19 with TRBJ2-2; D is uncertain. This CDR3 is built from 14 residues. Per the germline V gene, CDR1 is LNHDA and CDR2 is SQIVND (reference sequence). V was pared by 4 bases and J by 7 bases, with 13 bases between. The CDR3 is CASSTYMLRGELFF. CDR3 DNA: TGTGCCAGTAGTACCTACATGCTTCGCGGGGAGCTGTTTTTT.

V and J are TRBV7-8 and TRBJ1-4; 10 bases map to TRBD1. Per germline, CDR1 SGHVS and CDR2 FQNEAQ. The CDR3 runs to 17 residues. The J segment lost 3 bases and the V segment lost 2 bases, leaving 6 bases of the junction unmatched. This CDR3 is CASSLLTGGSANEKLFF. DNA for the CDR3: TGTGCCAGCAGCTTATTGACAGGGGGCTCGGCTAATGAAAAACTGTTTTTT.

This sequence joins TRBV4-1 and TRBJ1-1; D unresolved. This CDR3 is built from 18 residues. The germline CDR1 and CDR2 sequences are MGHRA and YSYEKL. Trimming took 0 bases from V and 5 from J, leaving 22 bases between them. CDR3 in amino acids: CASSQDALRSRRTTEAFF. The CDR3 DNA is TGCGCCAGCAGCCAAGATGCGTTGCGGAGCAGGCGAACGACTGAAGCTTTCTTT.

V is TRBV6-4 and J is TRBJ2-6, with D perhaps TRBD1 or TRBD2 (7 bases each). Germline CDR1 and CDR2: MRHNA and SNTAGT. The CDR3 sequence is 16 residues long. The germline V and J ends were trimmed by 4 bases and 2 bases, with 12 bases remaining between them. The DNA for the CDR3 is TGTGCCAGCAGTGCCCAGGGGGGGACTGGGGCCAACGTCCTGACTTTC. This codes for CASSAQGGTGANVLTF.

In this sample, this clone is medium-sized. This rearrangement joins TRBV28 to TRBJ2-3; D unresolved. This CDR3 comprises 13 residues. CDR1 and CDR2 (germline): MDHEN, SYDVKM. With 3 bases removed from V and 2 bases from J, the gap between germline ends came to 6 bases. CDR3 nucleotide sequence: TGTGCCAGCAGTTTTGTACTCACAGATACGCAGTATTTT. This sequence encodes CASSFVLTDTQYF.

The V call is TRBV9, the J call TRBJ2-7; maybe TRBD2 (6 bases). The germline CDR1 and CDR2 sequences are SGDLS and YYNGEE. The CDR3 totals 13 residues. V was trimmed by 4 bases and J by 2 bases, leaving 10 bases between them. CDR3 in amino acids: CASSRDLTYEQYF. CDR3 DNA: TGTGCCAGCAGCCGGGACTTAACCTACGAGCAGTACTTC.

The chain couples TRBV4-3 to TRBJ2-5; D is uncertain. The CDR3 has 16 amino acids. With 5 bases removed from V and 5 bases from J, the gap between germline ends came to 21 bases. Germline CDR1 and CDR2: LGHNA and YSLEER. The CDR3 nucleotides are TGCGCCAGCAGCACCCGAAACTCGGCCGTGCGGGAGACCCAGTACTTC. Its protein product is CASSTRNSAVRETQYF.

This clone was picked up one time. The chain combines TRBV19 with TRBJ1-4, with 7 bases fitting TRBD1. CDR3 length: 14 amino acids. Germline V gene lookup returns CDR1 LNHDA and CDR2 SQIVND (reference sequence). Trimming cost V 2 bases and J 7 bases; bases outside gene matches: 4. The CDR3 region is CASSIQGVGEKLFF. CDR3 coding DNA: TGTGCCAGTAGTATACAGGGGGTCGGTGAAAAACTGTTTTTT.

The chain links TRBV5-6 to TRBJ1-1; D is uncertain. Germline CDR1 SGHDT, CDR2 YYEEEE. CDR3 length equals 12 residues. V lost 0 bases and J lost 4, with 4 bases in between. The CDR3 sequence: CASSLESTEAFF. CDR3 nucleotides: TGTGCCAGCAGCTTGGAGTCCACTGAAGCTTTCTTT.

The rearrangement joins TRBV7-9 to TRBJ2-2, with 7 positions matching TRBD2. Germline assignment: CDR1 SEHNR and CDR2 FQNEAQ (reference sequence). The CDR3 spans 16 residues. Trimming took 0 bases from V and 4 from J; bases not matched to a gene: 5. The CDR3 spells CASSLAGGAVTGELFF. DNA of the CDR3: TGTGCCAGCAGCTTAGCGGGAGGGGCCGTCACCGGGGAGCTGTTTTTT.

CDR3 nucleotides: TGTGCCAAACCCGACAGCCCCTGCTATGGCTACACCTTC. It encodes CAKPDSPCYGYTF. The chain has TRBV19 and TRBJ1-2; weak D call: TRBD1 (5 bases). V was trimmed by 10 bases and J by 4 bases, leaving 16 bases between them. The CDR3 runs 13 residues. Germline V gene data show CDR1 as LNHDA and CDR2 as SQIVND (reference sequence).

This rearrangement joins TRBV7-9 to TRBJ2-4; 11 nucleotides match TRBD1. J gave up 5 bases and V 4 bases, and 1 base lay outside the gene matches. Germline V gene lookup returns CDR1 SEHNR and CDR2 FQNEAQ (reference sequence). CDR3 size: 14 residues. The CDR3 loop reads CASSSDRGQNIQYF. For the CDR3, the DNA is TGTGCCAGCAGCTCGGACAGGGGGCAAAACATTCAGTACTTC.

The rearrangement uses TRBV28 and TRBJ2-1, with TRBD1 matching over 8 bases. Trimming at V came to 4 bases and at J to 2 bases, leaving 4 bases not matched to a gene. Germline assignment: CDR1 MDHEN and CDR2 SYDVKM. The CDR3 spans 15 residues. The CDR3: CASSSDRGPYNEQFF. CDR3 in DNA: TGTGCCAGCAGTTCTGACAGGGGCCCCTACAATGAGCAGTTCTTC.